This TCR beta chain appears in the sequencing data of a study of somatic mutations in cytotoxic T cells in rheumatoid arthritis. Points from the study as a whole: CD8+ clonality rose with age in rheumatoid arthritis patients, unlike in healthy controls.

As handled by the study authors: Rarely did patient CD8+ clones above 1% match published virus-specific TCRB sequences. Some clones are missing from TCRdb's copy, which holds only in-frame ones; the method was immunoSEQ multiplex PCR. V and J calls and clone size follow that table, whereas D and trimming were derived from the DNA. The data contain 12,000 to 15,000 clones, about 68% of them singletons. Details on this clone: Its antigen is currently unknown.

The CDR3 has 13 amino acids. J was trimmed by 5 bases and V by 4 bases; bases with no gene match: 4. CDR1 and CDR2 (germline): SGDLS, YYNGEE. The sequenced sample was CD8+ T cells sorted from blood. The chain uses TRBV9 and TRBJ2-5; 8 positions match TRBD1. This receptor was taken from an adult with rheumatoid arthritis. CDR3 coding DNA: TGTGCCAGCAGCCCGGACAGGGCGGAGACCCAGTACTTC. Translating it yields CASSPDRAETQYF.